The 30 T cell receptor beta chains below were found in one sample sequenced in a study of blood T cell repertoires in COVID-19. The data were produced by immunoSEQ multiplex PCR, yet TCRdb's version contains in-frame clones alone and is incomplete. The sample holds about 320,000 clones, roughly 90% seen once. Sequenced input: PBMCs or T cells enriched from blood (not recorded which). These receptor sequences come from a woman aged 25 to 39 who had been exposed to COVID-19.

The chain carries TRBV2 and TRBJ2-3; TRBD2 matches at 8 bases. From germline, CDR1 is SNHLY and CDR2 FYNNEI. Losses at the gene ends were 8 bases for V and 2 bases for J; bases not matched to a gene: 6. This CDR3 has 14 amino acids. The CDR3 region has the DNA TGTGCCAGCTCGGAAGGACTAGCCACAGATACGCAGTATTTT. As protein: CASSEGLATDTQYF.

The genes are TRBV7-2 and TRBJ1-5; no reliable D call. Trimming cost V 3 bases and J 4 bases, with 4 bases left between them. The CDR3 consists of 12 residues. CDR1 and CDR2 from the germline V gene are SGHTA and FQGNSA. CDR3: CASSFRNQPQHF. Written as DNA, the CDR3 is TGTGCCAGCAGCTTCCGGAATCAGCCCCAGCATTTT.

The chain couples TRBV18 to TRBJ2-7; D remains ambiguous. The CDR3 covers 14 residues. Per germline, CDR1 KGHSH and CDR2 LQKENI. V lost 6 bases, J lost 0 bases, and 12 bases lay in between. CDR3 bases: TGTGCCAGCTCGCCTCCCCCGAGCTCCTACGAGCAGTACTTC. This translates into CASSPPPSSYEQYF.

The chain combines TRBV5-1 with TRBJ1-6; 8 bases align to TRBD1. The CDR3 totals 15 residues. CDR1 and CDR2 (germline): SGHRS, YFSETQ. Trimming removed 4 bases from V and 9 bases from J; junction bases left unmatched: 9. The DNA of the CDR3 is TGCGCCAGCAGCCAGGGGGCTTTGAGTTCTTCACCCCTCCACTTT. This codes for CASSQGALSSSPLHF.

The genes are TRBV18 and TRBJ1-6; TRBD1 matches at 8 bases. The germline CDR1 and CDR2 sequences are KGHSH and LQKENI. The CDR3 extends over 14 amino acids. V gave up 5 bases and J gave up 8 bases; unmatched junction bases: 5. CDR3 sequence: CASSSGGQDSPLHF. The CDR3 DNA follows: TGTGCCAGCTCATCAGGGGGCCAAGATTCACCCCTCCACTTT.

This clone was seen only a few times. V and J are TRBV4-3 and TRBJ1-4; 8 nucleotides agree with TRBD1. Germline loops: CDR1 LGHNA, CDR2 YSLEER. The CDR3 totals 16 residues. Trimming cost V 1 base and J 3 bases; bases outside gene matches: 4. CDR3 protein: CASSQAMGQANEKLFF. CDR3 sequence (DNA): TGCGCCAGCAGCCAAGCGATGGGACAGGCTAATGAAAAACTGTTTTTT.

The rearrangement links TRBV5-1 to TRBJ2-3; the D gene is possibly TRBD1 (6 bases). The CDR3 consists of 15 residues. Germline V lookup: CDR1 SGHRS, CDR2 YFSETQ. V gave up 4 bases and J gave up 0 bases, with 12 bases separating them. Here the CDR3 DNA reads TGCGCCAGCAGCCCCGGGACAACTAGCACAGATACGCAGTATTTT. Encoded protein: CASSPGTTSTDTQYF.

V usage is TRBV7-9 and J usage is TRBJ1-2, with D possibly matching TRBD1 (6 bases). The V gene lost 2 bases and the J gene lost 4 bases, with 17 bases spanning the gap. CDR1 SEHNR and CDR2 FQNEAQ come from the germline V gene (reference sequence). This CDR3 region has 16 residues. For the CDR3, the DNA is TGTGCCAGCAGCTTACCTGCGACAGGACCTTTCTATGGCTACACCTTC. Amino acids: CASSLPATGPFYGYTF.

The chain is built from TRBV5-1 and TRBJ1-1, with a tentative D call TRBD1 (6 bases). This CDR3 has 15 amino acids. Germline V gene data show CDR1 as SGHRS and CDR2 as YFSETQ. V lost 3 bases and J 4 bases, leaving 16 bases between the germline ends. CDR3 protein: CASSSQTGESTEAFF. The CDR3 nucleotides are TGCGCCAGCAGCTCCCAGACAGGTGAATCCACTGAAGCTTTCTTT.

The chain is built from TRBV4-2 and TRBJ2-2, with D tentatively TRBD2 (5 bases). In germline, CDR1 is LGHNA, CDR2 YNFKEQ. The CDR3 loop spans 19 amino acids. V lost 3 bases and J 0 bases, leaving 20 bases between the germline ends. CDR3: CASSHRISPAATNTGELFF. The DNA for the CDR3 is TGTGCCAGCAGCCACCGTATAAGTCCAGCGGCCACGAACACCGGGGAGCTGTTTTTT.

V gene TRBV11-2 combines with J gene TRBJ1-1; no firm D call. With 5 bases removed from V and 5 bases from J, the gap between germline ends came to 9 bases. The CDR3 runs 12 residues. In germline, CDR1 is SGHAT, CDR2 FQNNGV. The CDR3 sequence: CASSADWTEAFF. CDR3 in DNA: TGTGCCAGCAGCGCCGACTGGACTGAAGCTTTCTTT.

V usage is TRBV2 and J usage is TRBJ2-5; 9 bases map to TRBD1. Germline V gene data show CDR1 as SNHLY and CDR2 as FYNNEI. The CDR3 is 12 amino acids. Losses at the gene ends were 10 bases for V and 5 bases for J; bases not matched to a gene: 5. CDR3 protein: CANTGGWETQYF. CDR3 in DNA: TGTGCCAATACAGGGGGCTGGGAGACCCAGTACTTC.

This rearrangement joins TRBV3-1 (or the pseudogene TRBV3-2) to TRBJ2-1; 12 nucleotides align to TRBD2. The CDR3 sequence is 15 residues long. Germline CDR1 reads LGHDT; CDR2 reads YNNKEL (reference sequence). The V gene end was trimmed by 4 bases and the J gene end by 9 bases; junction bases not matched to a gene: 7. The CDR3 protein is CASSPLAGGRGEQFF. For the CDR3, the DNA is TGTGCCAGCAGCCCTCTAGCGGGGGGGCGGGGTGAGCAGTTCTTC.

The rearrangement joins TRBV5-1 to TRBJ2-2, with 7 bases fitting TRBD1. V gave up 7 bases and J gave up 6 bases; unmatched junction bases: 12. Germline loops: CDR1 SGHRS, CDR2 YFSETQ. The CDR3 consists of 15 residues. In DNA form, the CDR3 reads TGCGCCAGCTCCGGGACAGCTCTTATGGCCGGGGAGCTGTTTTTT. It encodes CASSGTALMAGELFF. The full variable domain, rest sourced from reference TRBV5-1 and TRBJ2-2, is KAGVTQTPRYLIKTRGQQVTLSCSPISGHRSVSWYQQTPGQGLQFLFEYFSETQRNKGNFPGRFSGRQFSNSRSEMNVSTLELGDSALYLCASSGTALMAGELFFGEGSRLTVL.

This clone was counted a single time. This sequence joins TRBV5-5 and TRBJ1-2; no reliable D call. The V gene's germline CDR1 is SGHKS and CDR2 YYEKEE (reference sequence). V was trimmed by 3 bases and J by 7 bases, leaving 16 bases between them. The CDR3 length is 14 residues. CDR3 DNA sequence: TGTGCCAGCAGCTGGAATGGGCGGGAGGGTGGCTACACCTTC. This translates into CASSWNGREGGYTF.

This chain joins TRBV9 and TRBJ1-1; weak D call: TRBD1 (6 bases). Trimming stripped 5 bases from V and 0 bases from J, with 17 bases between. CDR3 length: 16 amino acids. Germline V gene data show CDR1 as SGDLS and CDR2 as YYNGEE. The CDR3 reads CASSAVGADLNTEAFF. The CDR3 nucleotides read TGTGCCAGCAGTGCAGTGGGGGCAGACCTGAACACTGAAGCTTTCTTT.

J is TRBJ1-4 and V is TRBV7-9, with a tentative D call TRBD1 (5 bases). This CDR3 is 17 amino acids long. V lost 1 base and J lost 4, with 16 bases in between. CDR1 and CDR2 from the germline V gene are SEHNR and FQNEAQ (reference sequence). The CDR3 coding sequence is TGTGCCAGCAGCTTAGAACATTTGGGGCCGGGTAATGAAAAACTGTTTTTT. It specifies CASSLEHLGPGNEKLFF.

This chain links TRBV6-1 with TRBJ1-1; no clear D. Germline CDR1 reads MNHNS; CDR2 reads SASEGT. V lost 2 bases to trimming and J lost 4 bases, with 8 bases between them. CDR3 size: 13 residues. In DNA form, the CDR3 reads TGTGCCAGCAGTGAAAGTTTAGTCACTGAAGCTTTCTTT. Protein: CASSESLVTEAFF.

This clone has a handful of counts. V usage is TRBV9 and J usage is TRBJ1-5; TRBD1 is a possible D gene (6 bases). V lost 3 bases, J lost 3 bases, and 13 bases lay in between. Germline V gene data show CDR1 as SGDLS and CDR2 as YYNGEE. This CDR3 contains 15 residues. The CDR3 coding sequence is TGTGCCAGCAGCGCCCTTGGACAGACCAATCAGCCCCAGCATTTT. This gives the protein CASSALGQTNQPQHF.

The V gene is TRBV4-1, the J gene TRBJ2-5; 9 bases agree with TRBD1. This CDR3 spans 13 amino acids. Trimming took 4 bases from V and 3 from J; bases not matched to a gene: 0. Germline CDR1 is MGHRA and CDR2 is YSYEKL. The CDR3 is CASSRDREETQYF. CDR3 nucleotide sequence: TGCGCCAGCAGCCGGGACAGGGAAGAGACCCAGTACTTC.

The rearrangement joins TRBV11-2 to TRBJ2-1; 14 positions match TRBD2. V dropped 4 bases and J dropped 8; count of bases not matched to a gene: 4. CDR1 and CDR2 (germline): SGHAT, FQNNGV. The CDR3 extends over 15 amino acids. This CDR3 reads CASSSRTSGGYEQFF. In nucleotides, the CDR3 is TGTGCCAGCAGCTCACGGACTAGCGGGGGGTATGAGCAGTTCTTC.

The count of this clone is one. V usage is TRBV5-4 and J usage is TRBJ1-2, with 9 bases fitting TRBD1. This CDR3 is built from 15 residues. The junction had 5 bases not matched to a gene; V was cut back by 3 bases and J by 2 bases. The germline gives CDR1 SGHNT, CDR2 YYREEE (reference sequence). The CDR3 region has the DNA TGTGCCAGCAGCTATAACGGACAGGGGAACTATGGCTACACCTTC. Amino acids: CASSYNGQGNYGYTF.

The rearrangement joins TRBV2 to TRBJ1-3, with 8 bases aligning to TRBD1. Per germline, CDR1 SNHLY and CDR2 FYNNEI. The CDR3 has 14 amino acids. V lost 7 bases, J lost 4 bases, and 6 bases stayed unmatched. The CDR3: CASTGQGGGNTIYF. The CDR3 DNA reads as TGTGCCAGCACCGGACAGGGCGGGGGAAACACCATATATTTT. Variable domain in full (rest from reference TRBV2 and TRBJ1-3): EPEVTQTPSHQVTQMGQEVILRCVPISNHLYFYWYRQILGQKVEFLVSFYNNEISEKSEIFDDQFSVERPDGSNFTLKIRSTKLEDSAMYFCASTGQGGGNTIYFGEGSWLTVV.

This clone occurred once. This chain connects TRBV30 to TRBJ1-2; possibly TRBD1 for D (6 bases). This CDR3 comprises 14 residues. Germline values: CDR1 GTSNPN, CDR2 SVGIG (reference sequence). V lost 4 bases and J 8 bases, leaving 20 bases between the germline ends. The CDR3 sequence: CAWTTAGGREGYTF. In DNA, the CDR3 is TGTGCCTGGACCACAGCGGGGGGGCGCGAAGGCTACACCTTC. The full variable domain, in which reference TRBV30 and TRBJ1-2 provide the parts outside the CDR3, is SQTIHQWPATLVQPVGSPLSLECTVEGTSNPNLYWYRQAAGRGLQLLFYSVGIGQISSEVPQNLSASRPQDRQFILSSKKLLLSDSGFYLCAWTTAGGREGYTFGSGTRLTVV.

The rearrangement joins TRBV18 to TRBJ2-7; TRBD2 matches at 11 bases. The V gene's germline CDR1 is KGHSH and CDR2 LQKENI. The CDR3 sequence is 17 residues long. The V gene end was trimmed by 2 bases and the J gene end by 0 bases; junction bases not matched to a gene: 6. The CDR3 nucleotides read TGTGCCAGCTCACCAGCGACTAGCGGGGTTAGCTCCTACGAGCAGTACTTC. It encodes CASSPATSGVSSYEQYF.

This chain connects TRBV9 to TRBJ2-1; 9 nucleotides align to TRBD2. The ends lost 3 bases at V and 3 bases at J; junction bases unmatched: 7. CDR1 and CDR2 from the germline V gene are SGDLS and YYNGEE. The CDR3 sequence is 16 residues long. The CDR3 sequence is CASSAKLAGVYNEQFF. The CDR3 DNA follows: TGTGCCAGCAGCGCCAAGTTAGCGGGGGTCTACAATGAGCAGTTCTTC.

The rearrangement links TRBV2 to TRBJ2-1; TRBD1 aligns across 8 bases. This CDR3 is 15 amino acids long. The ends lost 7 bases at V and 6 bases at J; junction bases unmatched: 11. Germline loops: CDR1 SNHLY, CDR2 FYNNEI. As DNA, the CDR3 is TGTGCCAGCAATTGGATAGGACAGGGATCCAATGAGCAGTTCTTC. It yields the protein CASNWIGQGSNEQFF.

This chain links TRBV4-2 with TRBJ2-7; possibly TRBD2 for D (7 bases). CDR1 and CDR2 (germline): LGHNA, YNFKEQ. This CDR3 has 14 residues. Trimming took 1 base from V and 5 from J, leaving 12 bases between them. For the CDR3, the DNA is TGTGCCAGCAGCCAAGGGCAGGGGAGGGACGAGCAGTACTTC. Its translation: CASSQGQGRDEQYF.

The chain is built from TRBV30 and TRBJ1-3; D gene uncertain. The CDR3 is 13 amino acids. Deletions cut 5 bases from V and 4 bases from J, with 12 bases between. Germline assignment: CDR1 GTSNPN and CDR2 SVGIG (reference sequence). In DNA form, the CDR3 reads TGTGCCTGGGCGGCAGCCTCGGGAAACACCATATATTTT. This sequence encodes CAWAAASGNTIYF. The complete variable domain, with remaining parts taken from reference TRBV30 and TRBJ1-3, reads SQTIHQWPATLVQPVGSPLSLECTVEGTSNPNLYWYRQAAGRGLQLLFYSVGIGQISSEVPQNLSASRPQDRQFILSSKKLLLSDSGFYLCAWAAASGNTIYFGEGSWLTVV.

The V and J genes are TRBV10-3 and TRBJ1-2, with D unclear. Germline-derived CDR1 and CDR2 are ENHRY and SYGVKD. V lost 0 bases and J lost 6, with 8 bases in between. The length of the CDR3 is 13 residues. The CDR3 DNA follows: TGTGCCATCAGTGAGTCGCCCGGTAATGGCTACACCTTC. This codes for CAISESPGNGYTF.